Presented here are 11 T cell receptor beta chains from one specimen sequenced in a study of T cells in Graves' hyperthyroidism and ophthalmopathy. The TCR beta CDR3 regions underwent amplification using RNA transcripts as the source. A set of HTBI primers served as the primers for a first-round RT-PCR of the TCR CDR3. TCRdb re-derived calls from the multiplex PCR reads in MiXCR, one entry per CDR3 protein. The table has about 520,000 distinct CDR3 sequences, 24% seen once; the top ten hold around 11%. Specimen: blood. The origin of the receptors is a woman in her twenties or thirties with Graves' ophthalmopathy.

The J gene is TRBJ1-6, the V gene TRBV19, with 10 bases fitting TRBD1. This CDR3 is 14 amino acids long. V trimming: 8 bases; J trimming: 7 bases; junction bases outside the gene matches: 5. Germline CDR1 is LNHDA and CDR2 is SQIVND (reference sequence). CDR3 coding DNA: TGTGCCAGTCATCTGGGACAGGGGAATTCACCCCTCCACTTT. Translated, it gives CASHLGQGNSPLHF.

This chain joins TRBV6-5 and TRBJ1-2; a weak D match, TRBD1 (5 bases). V dropped 0 bases and J dropped 2 bases, with 10 bases sitting between them. Germline values: CDR1 MNHEY, CDR2 SVGAGI. The CDR3 is 15 residues long. CDR3 coding DNA: TGTGCCAGCAGTTACTCTCAGGGTATGAACTATGGCTACACCTTC. This translates into CASSYSQGMNYGYTF.

This clonotype occurred many times. An end of the junction does not agree with germline; a read error may underlie this. The chain combines TRBV5-1 with TRBJ2-4; D is perhaps TRBD2 (6 bases). The CDR3 spans 17 residues. CDR1 and CDR2 from the germline V gene are SGHRS and YFSETQ. The CDR3 spells CASSAGPTNPANNIQYF. The CDR3 nucleotides are TGCGCCAGCAGCGCGGGACCCACCAACCCGGCCAATAACATTCAGTACTTC.

V usage is TRBV7-9 and J usage is TRBJ2-5, with 7 nucleotides matching TRBD2. From germline, CDR1 is SEHNR and CDR2 FQNEAQ (reference sequence). The junction had 5 bases not matched to a gene; V was cut back by 3 bases and J by 4 bases. The CDR3 consists of 14 residues. For the CDR3, the DNA is TGTGCCAGCAGCTTCGCTAGCGGCAGAGAGACCCAGTACTTC. Its translation is CASSFASGRETQYF.

This clonotype has a handful of counts. The chain links TRBV4-1 to TRBJ2-2; D not certain. V was cut by 3 bases and J by 7 bases, with 9 bases left in between. The germline V gene encodes CDR1 MGHRA and CDR2 YSYEKL. The CDR3 runs to 13 residues. The CDR3 loop is CASSHPALGELFF. The CDR3 DNA follows: TGCGCCAGCAGCCACCCAGCTCTCGGGGAGCTGTTTTTT.

The table lists this clonotype with many counts. The chain recombines TRBV20-1 with TRBJ2-5, with 10 bases that match TRBD2. The CDR3 runs to 14 residues. V dropped 1 base and J dropped 1; count of bases not matched to a gene: 0. Germline V lookup: CDR1 DFQATT, CDR2 SNEGSKA (reference sequence). The CDR3 sequence is CSARVAGGQETQYF. The CDR3 nucleotides are TGCAGTGCTAGAGTAGCGGGGGGCCAAGAGACCCAGTACTTC.

As for this clonotype: A much bigger clone sits one base away, suggesting this may be a read error. The V and J genes are TRBV6-2 or TRBV6-3 and TRBJ2-5; 7 bases are a match to TRBD2. In germline, CDR1 is MNHEY, CDR2 SVGEGT. This CDR3 has 12 amino acids. CDR3 loop: CARGGSQATQYF. The CDR3 coding sequence is TGTGCCAGGGGGGGGAGCCAAGCGACCCAGTACTTC.

This clonotype was detected many times. The chain carries TRBV6-1 and TRBJ2-7; the D call may be TRBD1 or TRBD2 (6 bases each). Germline V gene lookup returns CDR1 MNHNS and CDR2 SASEGT. The length of the CDR3 is 14 residues. Trimming shortened V by 5 bases and J by 3 bases, and 14 bases separated the two germline ends. The CDR3 reads CASSTGGSGYEQYF. As DNA, the CDR3 is TGTGCCAGCAGTACCGGGGGCAGCGGCTACGAGCAGTACTTC.

The J gene is TRBJ1-2, the V gene TRBV28; maybe TRBD1 (6 bases). Trimming removed 6 bases from V and 6 bases from J, with 20 bases in between. Germline CDR1 reads MDHEN; CDR2 reads SYDVKM. This CDR3 region has 15 residues. CDR3 region: CASREQGFGSNGYTF. Written as DNA, the CDR3 is TGTGCCAGCAGGGAACAGGGTTTCGGGTCTAATGGCTACACCTTC.

In this sample, this clonotype turned up many times. V and J are TRBV5-1 and TRBJ2-7, with 9 positions matching TRBD1. Germline CDR1 is SGHRS and CDR2 is YFSETQ. The CDR3 length is 14 residues. V shed 0 bases, J shed 6 bases, and the junction held 4 bases outside the gene matches. CDR3 DNA sequence: TGCGCCAGCAGCTTGGTAACACAGGGGGCCGAGCAGTACTTC. As protein: CASSLVTQGAEQYF.

This clonotype was recorded at least ten times. Here the CDR3 reads CASSAVSDSYEQYF. As DNA, the CDR3 is TGTGCCAGTAGTGCGGTCAGCGATTCCTACGAGCAGTACTTC. V and J are TRBV19 and TRBJ2-7; D remains unclear. CDR1 and CDR2 from the germline V gene are LNHDA and SQIVND (reference sequence). The V gene lost 5 bases and the J gene lost 1 base, with 12 bases spanning the gap. The CDR3 has 14 amino acids.